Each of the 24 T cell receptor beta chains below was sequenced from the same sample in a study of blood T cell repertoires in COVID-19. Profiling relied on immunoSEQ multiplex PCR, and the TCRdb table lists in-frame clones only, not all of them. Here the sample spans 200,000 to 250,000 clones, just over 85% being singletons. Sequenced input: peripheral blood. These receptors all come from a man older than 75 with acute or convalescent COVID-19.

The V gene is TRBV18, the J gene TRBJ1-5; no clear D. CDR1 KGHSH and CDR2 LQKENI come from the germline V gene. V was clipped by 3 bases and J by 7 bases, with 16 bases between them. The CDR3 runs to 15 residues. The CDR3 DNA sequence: TGTGCCAGCTCACCCCCAGAAAATCCGTACCAGCCCCAGCATTTT. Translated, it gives CASSPPENPYQPQHF.

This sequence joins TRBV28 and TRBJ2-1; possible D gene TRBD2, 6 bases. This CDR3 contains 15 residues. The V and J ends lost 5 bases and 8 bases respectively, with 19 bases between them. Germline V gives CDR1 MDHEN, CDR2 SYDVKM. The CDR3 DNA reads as TGTGCCAGCAGTGCACCGGGCCGAACGGGAGATGAGCAGTTCTTC. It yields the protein CASSAPGRTGDEQFF.

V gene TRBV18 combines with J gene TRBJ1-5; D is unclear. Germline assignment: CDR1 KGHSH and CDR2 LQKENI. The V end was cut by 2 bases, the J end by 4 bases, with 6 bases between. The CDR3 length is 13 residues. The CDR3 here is CASSPAENQPQHF. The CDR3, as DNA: TGTGCCAGCTCACCAGCGGAGAATCAGCCCCAGCATTTT.

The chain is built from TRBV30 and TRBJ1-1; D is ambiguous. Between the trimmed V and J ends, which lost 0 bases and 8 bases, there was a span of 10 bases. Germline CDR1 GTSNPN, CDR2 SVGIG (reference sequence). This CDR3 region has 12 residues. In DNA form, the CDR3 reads TGTGCCTGGAGTGTCCAGGTTGGAGAAGCTTTCTTT. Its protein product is CAWSVQVGEAFF.

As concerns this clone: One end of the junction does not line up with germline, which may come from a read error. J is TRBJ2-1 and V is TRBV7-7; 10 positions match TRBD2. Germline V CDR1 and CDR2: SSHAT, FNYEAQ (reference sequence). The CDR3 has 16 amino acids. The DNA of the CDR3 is TGTGCTAGCACCCGCCTGGTTAGCGGGGGGTCCGTAGAGCAGTTCTTC. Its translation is CASTRLVSGGSVEQFF.

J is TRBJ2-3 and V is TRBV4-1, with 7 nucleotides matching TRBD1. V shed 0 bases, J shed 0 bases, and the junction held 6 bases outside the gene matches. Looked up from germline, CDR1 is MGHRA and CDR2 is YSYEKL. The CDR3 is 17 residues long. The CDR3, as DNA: TGCGCCAGCAGCCAAGATTTACAGGGGCGTAGCACAGATACGCAGTATTTT. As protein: CASSQDLQGRSTDTQYF.

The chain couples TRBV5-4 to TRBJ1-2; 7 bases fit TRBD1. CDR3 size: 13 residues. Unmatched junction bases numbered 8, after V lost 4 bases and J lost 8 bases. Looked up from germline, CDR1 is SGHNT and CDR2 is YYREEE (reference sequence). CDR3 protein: CASSPDRVGGYTF. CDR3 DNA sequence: TGTGCCAGCAGCCCCGACAGGGTTGGGGGCTACACCTTC.

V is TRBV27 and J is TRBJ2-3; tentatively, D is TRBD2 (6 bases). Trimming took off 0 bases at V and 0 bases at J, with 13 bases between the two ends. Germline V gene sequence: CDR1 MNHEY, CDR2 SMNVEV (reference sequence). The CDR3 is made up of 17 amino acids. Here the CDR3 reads CASSLSEPGTSTDTQYF. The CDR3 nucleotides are TGTGCCAGCAGTTTATCTGAACCGGGGACTAGCACAGATACGCAGTATTTT.

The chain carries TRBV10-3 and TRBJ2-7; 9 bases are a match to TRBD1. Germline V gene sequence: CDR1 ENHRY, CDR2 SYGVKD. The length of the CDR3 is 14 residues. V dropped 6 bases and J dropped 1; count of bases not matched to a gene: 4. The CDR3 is CAISTGGSSYEQYF. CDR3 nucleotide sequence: TGTGCCATCAGCACAGGGGGCTCTTCCTACGAGCAGTACTTC.

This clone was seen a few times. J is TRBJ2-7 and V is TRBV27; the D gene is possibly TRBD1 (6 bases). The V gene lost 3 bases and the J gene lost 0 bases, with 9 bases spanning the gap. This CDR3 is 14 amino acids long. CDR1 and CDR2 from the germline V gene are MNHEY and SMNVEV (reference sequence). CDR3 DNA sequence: TGTGCCAGCAGTTTTAAGGGACACTCCTACGAGCAGTACTTC. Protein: CASSFKGHSYEQYF.

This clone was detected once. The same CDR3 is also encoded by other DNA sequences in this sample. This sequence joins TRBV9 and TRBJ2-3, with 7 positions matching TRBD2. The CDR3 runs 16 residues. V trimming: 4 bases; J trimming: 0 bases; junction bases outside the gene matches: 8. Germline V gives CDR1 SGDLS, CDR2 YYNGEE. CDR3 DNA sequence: TGTGCCAGCAGCCCCCGACTAGCAACTAGCACAGATACGCAGTATTTT. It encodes CASSPRLATSTDTQYF.

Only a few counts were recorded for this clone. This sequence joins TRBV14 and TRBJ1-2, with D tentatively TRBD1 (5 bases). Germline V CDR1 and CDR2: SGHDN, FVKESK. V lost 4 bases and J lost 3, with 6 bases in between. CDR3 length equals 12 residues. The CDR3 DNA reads TGTGCCAGCAGCCCACAGGACTATGGCTACACCTTC. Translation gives CASSPQDYGYTF.

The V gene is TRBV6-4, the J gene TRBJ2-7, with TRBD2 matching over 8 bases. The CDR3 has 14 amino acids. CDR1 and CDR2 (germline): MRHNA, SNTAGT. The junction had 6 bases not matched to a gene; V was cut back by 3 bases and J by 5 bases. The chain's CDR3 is CASSEKREFNEQYV. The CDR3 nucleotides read TGTGCCAGCAGTGAAAAGCGGGAGTTCAACGAGCAGTACGTC.

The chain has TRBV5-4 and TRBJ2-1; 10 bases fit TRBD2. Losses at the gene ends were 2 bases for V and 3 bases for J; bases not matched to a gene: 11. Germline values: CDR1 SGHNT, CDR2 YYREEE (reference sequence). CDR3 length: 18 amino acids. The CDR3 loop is CASSLRASGRGGYNEQFF. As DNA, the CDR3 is TGTGCCAGCAGCTTAAGGGCTAGCGGGAGAGGCGGCTACAATGAGCAGTTCTTC.

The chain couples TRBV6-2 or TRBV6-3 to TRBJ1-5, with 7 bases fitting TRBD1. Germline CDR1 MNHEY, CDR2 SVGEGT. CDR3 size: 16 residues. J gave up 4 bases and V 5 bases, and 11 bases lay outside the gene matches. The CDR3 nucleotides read TGTGCCAGCAGTGCCCCTGACAGGGTTGGGAATCAGCCCCAGCATTTT. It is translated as CASSAPDRVGNQPQHF.

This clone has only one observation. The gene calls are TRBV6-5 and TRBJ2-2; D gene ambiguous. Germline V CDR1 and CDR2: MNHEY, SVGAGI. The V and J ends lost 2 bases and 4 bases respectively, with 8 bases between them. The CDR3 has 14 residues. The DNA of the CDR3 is TGTGCCAGCAGTTACGGCGGCCCCACCGGGGAGCTGTTTTTT. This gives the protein CASSYGGPTGELFF.

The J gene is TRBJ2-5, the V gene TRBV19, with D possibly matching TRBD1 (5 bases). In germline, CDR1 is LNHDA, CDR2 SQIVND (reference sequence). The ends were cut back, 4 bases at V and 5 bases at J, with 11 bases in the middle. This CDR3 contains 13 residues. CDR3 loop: CASSTAGRETQYF. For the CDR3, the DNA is TGTGCCAGTAGTACCGCAGGGCGGGAGACCCAGTACTTC.

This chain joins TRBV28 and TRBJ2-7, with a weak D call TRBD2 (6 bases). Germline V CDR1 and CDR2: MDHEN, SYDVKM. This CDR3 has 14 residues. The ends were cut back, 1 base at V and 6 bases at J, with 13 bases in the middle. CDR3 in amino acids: CASSLSGGTGEQYV. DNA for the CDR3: TGTGCCAGCAGTTTATCTGGCGGGACGGGCGAGCAGTACGTC.

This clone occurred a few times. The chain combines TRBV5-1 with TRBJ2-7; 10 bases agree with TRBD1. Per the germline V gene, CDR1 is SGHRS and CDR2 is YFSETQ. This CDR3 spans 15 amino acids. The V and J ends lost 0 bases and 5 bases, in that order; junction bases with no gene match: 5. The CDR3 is CASSLAGQGVNEQYF. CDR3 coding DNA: TGCGCCAGCAGCTTGGCCGGACAGGGGGTGAACGAGCAGTACTTC.

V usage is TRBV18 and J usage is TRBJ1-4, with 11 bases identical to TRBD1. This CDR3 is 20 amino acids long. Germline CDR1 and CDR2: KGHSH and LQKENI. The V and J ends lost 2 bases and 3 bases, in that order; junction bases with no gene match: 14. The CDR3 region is CASSPGFQGQGVQSNEKLFF. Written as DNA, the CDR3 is TGTGCCAGCTCACCAGGCTTCCAGGGACAGGGGGTTCAGTCTAATGAAAAACTGTTTTTT.

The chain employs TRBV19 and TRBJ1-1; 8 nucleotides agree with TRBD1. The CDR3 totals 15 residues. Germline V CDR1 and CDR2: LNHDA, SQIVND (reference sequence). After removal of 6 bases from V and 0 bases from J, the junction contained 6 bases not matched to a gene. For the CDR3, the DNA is TGTGCCAGTAGAAGACAGGGGCAAATGAACACTGAAGCTTTCTTT. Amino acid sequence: CASRRQGQMNTEAFF.

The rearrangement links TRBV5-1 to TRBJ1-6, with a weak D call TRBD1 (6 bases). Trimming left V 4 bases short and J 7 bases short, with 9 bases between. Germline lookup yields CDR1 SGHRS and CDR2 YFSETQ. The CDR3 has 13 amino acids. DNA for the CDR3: TGCGCCAGCAGCCCAGGGGAGAATTCACCCCTCCACTTT. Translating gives CASSPGENSPLHF.

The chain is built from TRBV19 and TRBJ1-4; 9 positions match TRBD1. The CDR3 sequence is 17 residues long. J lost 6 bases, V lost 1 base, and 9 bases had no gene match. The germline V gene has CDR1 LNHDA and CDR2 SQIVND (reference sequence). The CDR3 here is CASSIGQTGTGHEKLFF. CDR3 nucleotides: TGTGCCAGTAGTATAGGCCAAACCGGGACAGGGCATGAAAAACTGTTTTTT.

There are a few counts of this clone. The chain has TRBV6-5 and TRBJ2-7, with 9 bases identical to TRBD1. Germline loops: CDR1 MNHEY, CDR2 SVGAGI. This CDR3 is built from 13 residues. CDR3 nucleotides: TGTGCTGCCCGGGACAGGGTGGGCTCCGAGCAGTACGTC. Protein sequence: CAARDRVGSEQYV.